This T cell receptor beta chain emerged from a study of blood T cell repertoires in COVID-19. The wider study: Samples of COVID-19 (acute and convalescent) were obtained from the United States, Italy and Spain.

This clone has only a few counts. The cohort comprised adults aged 18 to 89 years residing in approximately 25 US areas. Clinical history reported by participants formed the basis on which cohorts were assigned. Authors' analysis steps: Estimates of nucleated cell counts were drawn from the amplification of reference gene primers. Produced via immunoSEQ multiplex PCR; TCRdb's table is partial and in-frame only. V and J calls plus clone size are reproduced from that table; the DNA served to infer D and trimming. Of under 200,000 clones listed, 82% are singletons. The germline CDR1 and CDR2 sequences are SNHLY and FYNNEI. V shed 6 bases and J 7 bases; nucleotides not matched to a gene: 11. CDR3 size: 15 residues.

V gene TRBV2 combines with J gene TRBJ2-1; TRBD2 agrees at 8 bases. This TCR derives from a man aged 45-65 years who had recovered from COVID-19. Specimen: PBMCs or T cells enriched from blood (not recorded which). The CDR3 DNA reads TGTGCCAGCAGGGCCCCCGGGACTAGGAGTAATGAGCAGTTCTTC. This encodes CASRAPGTRSNEQFF.